One and the same sample provided the 2 T cell receptor beta chains below, sequenced in a study of immune cell composition in non-small cell lung cancer (dated by TCRdb to between 2016 and 2019). Library preparation employed the immunoSEQ multiplex PCR assay. TCRdb holds this immuneACCESS table with in-frame rearrangements only. Some clones are missing; in checked studies, unresolved V genes explain under half, and the rest has no known cause. Within this sample are 4,000 to 5,000 clones, with around 85% of them counted one time only. Together, the top ten hold approximately 9.1% of the sample. Material for sequencing was lung tumor tissue. These receptors were taken from a human donor with non-small cell lung cancer.

J is TRBJ2-1 and V is TRBV7-3, with 8 bases matching TRBD1. The CDR3 contains 15 residues. From germline, CDR1 is SGHTA and CDR2 FQGTGA. With 2 bases clipped from V and 8 bases from J, the junction kept 8 bases outside the gene matches. The CDR3, as DNA: TGTGCCAGCAGCTTAGGGGGACAGGTACATGATGAGCAGTTCTTC. As protein: CASSLGGQVHDEQFF.

V and J are TRBV2 and TRBJ1-5; possibly TRBD1 for D (5 bases). The germline V gene encodes CDR1 SNHLY and CDR2 FYNNEI. Trimming took 7 bases from V and 3 from J, leaving 19 bases between them. The length of the CDR3 is 16 residues. The CDR3 coding sequence is TGTGCCAGCAACACAGACAGAGAACCCCTCAATCAGCCCCAGCATTTT. As protein: CASNTDREPLNQPQHF. The full variable domain, rest sourced from reference TRBV2 and TRBJ1-5, is EPEVTQTPSHQVTQMGQEVILRCVPISNHLYFYWYRQILGQKVEFLVSFYNNEISEKSEIFDDQFSVERPDGSNFTLKIRSTKLEDSAMYFCASNTDREPLNQPQHFGDGTRLSIL.